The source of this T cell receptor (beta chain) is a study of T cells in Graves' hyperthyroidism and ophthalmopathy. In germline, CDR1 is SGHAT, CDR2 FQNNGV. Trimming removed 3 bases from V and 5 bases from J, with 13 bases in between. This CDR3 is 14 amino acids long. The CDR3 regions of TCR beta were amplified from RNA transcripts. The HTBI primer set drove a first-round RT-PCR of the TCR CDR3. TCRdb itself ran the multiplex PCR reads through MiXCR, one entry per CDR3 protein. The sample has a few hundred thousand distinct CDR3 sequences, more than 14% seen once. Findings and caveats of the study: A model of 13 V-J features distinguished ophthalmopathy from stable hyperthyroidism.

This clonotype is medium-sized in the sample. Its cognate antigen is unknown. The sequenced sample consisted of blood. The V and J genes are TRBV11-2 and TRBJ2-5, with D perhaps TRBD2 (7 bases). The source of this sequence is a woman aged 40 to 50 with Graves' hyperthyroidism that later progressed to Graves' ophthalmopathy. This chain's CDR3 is CASSFRGGSETQYF. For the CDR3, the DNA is TGTGCCAGCAGCTTTAGGGGGGGATCGGAGACCCAGTACTTC. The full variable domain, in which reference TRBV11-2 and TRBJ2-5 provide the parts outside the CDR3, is EAGVAQSPRYKIIEKRQSVAFWCNPISGHATLYWYQQILGQGPKLLIQFQNNGVVDDSQLPKDRFSAERLKGVDSTLKIQPAKLEDSAVYLCASSFRGGSETQYFGPGTRLLVL.